This T cell receptor beta chain appears in the sequencing data of a study of siplizumab effects on memory and regulatory T cells. As concerns this clone: Its cognate antigen is unknown.

V lost 5 bases, J lost 1 base, and 11 bases stayed unmatched. From germline, CDR1 is MNHEY and CDR2 SMNVEV (reference sequence). CDR3 length equals 18 residues. Study-wide findings and caveats: Some alloreactive sequences were traceable to unstimulated CD4+ memory cells, and siplizumab significantly reduced them. Only a minor fraction of alloreactive clones mapped to unstimulated subsets. Naive T cells were seemingly more diverse than memory cells, and major contributions to the alloresponse seemed to be made by them.

Measured with immunoSEQ multiplex PCR; TCRdb has only the in-frame clones, and not every one. The table records around 82,000 clones, 85% to 95% of them present only once. The V and J genes are TRBV27 and TRBJ2-4, with TRBD1 identical over 10 bases. The sequencing sample was made of CD8+ T cells sorted from blood. The sequence derives from a human donor in good health. CDR3: CASSPGQGPPEAKNIQYF. CDR3 in DNA: TGTGCCAGCAGTCCGGGACAGGGGCCTCCCGAGGCCAAAAACATTCAGTACTTC.